These 17 T cell receptor beta chains came from one sample sequenced in a study of T cells after yellow fever vaccination. In TCRdb, the 5' RACE reads were re-called with MiXCR into one record per CDR3 protein. The data show a few hundred thousand distinct CDR3 sequences, 18% seen once. The specimen comprised PBMCs, sampled before the yellow fever booster vaccination. The receptor source for this set is a man in his late teens or twenties who received the YFV17D yellow fever vaccine.

This clonotype has a handful of counts. This chain uses TRBV12-3 or TRBV12-4 with TRBJ2-3; TRBD2 aligns across 9 bases. This CDR3 has 14 residues. Trimming removed 2 bases from V and 6 bases from J; junction bases left unmatched: 3. CDR3 region: CASSLYSGGDTQYF. CDR3 nucleotide sequence: TGTGCCAGCAGTTTATACAGCGGGGGGGATACGCAGTATTTT.

V gene TRBV5-1 combines with J gene TRBJ1-4, with D possibly being TRBD1 (5 bases). Trimming took off 0 bases at V and 0 bases at J, with 9 bases between the two ends. Germline CDR1 and CDR2: SGHRS and YFSETQ. The CDR3 has 16 residues. Here the CDR3 DNA reads TGCGCCAGCAGCTTGGACAGGCGCACAACTAATGAAAAACTGTTTTTT. Encoded protein: CASSLDRRTTNEKLFF.

The chain carries TRBV6-5 and TRBJ2-7; possible D gene TRBD1, 6 bases. V was clipped by 2 bases and J by 4 bases, with 18 bases between them. This CDR3 spans 16 amino acids. Per the germline V gene, CDR1 is MNHEY and CDR2 is SVGAGI. This CDR3 is CASSYQQGDPLYEQYV. CDR3 DNA: TGTGCCAGCAGTTACCAACAGGGAGACCCCCTGTACGAGCAGTACGTC.

The gene calls are TRBV13 and TRBJ2-1; TRBD1 matches 9 bases. Germline V gives CDR1 PRHDT, CDR2 FYEKMQ (reference sequence). CDR3 length: 15 amino acids. Trimming took 5 bases from V and 4 from J; bases not matched to a gene: 6. The CDR3 DNA follows: TGTGCCAGCAGCCCATTGGGACAGGGATACAATGAGCAGTTCTTC. Translated: CASSPLGQGYNEQFF.

This clonotype was seen more than once but under ten times. The chain carries TRBV20-1 and TRBJ2-1; D call uncertain. V lost 3 bases and J 4 bases, leaving 25 bases between the germline ends. Germline V gene lookup returns CDR1 DFQATT and CDR2 SNEGSKA (reference sequence). CDR3 length equals 18 residues. The CDR3 coding sequence is TGCAGTGCTAGGGCCCGCAACCAAGGATACGGGCTGTACAATGAGCAGTTCTTC. It yields the protein CSARARNQGYGLYNEQFF.

This chain connects TRBV4-2 to TRBJ2-3; 9 nucleotides agree with TRBD2. CDR3 length: 16 amino acids. Unmatched junction bases numbered 4, after V lost 3 bases and J lost 0 bases. From germline, CDR1 is LGHNA and CDR2 YNFKEQ. CDR3 in amino acids: CASSQASGGSTDTQYF. The CDR3 DNA reads TGTGCCAGCAGCCAGGCCAGCGGGGGGAGCACAGATACGCAGTATTTT.

This clonotype showed up just a few times. This sequence joins TRBV7-6 and TRBJ2-3; a weak D match, TRBD2 (5 bases). The CDR3 contains 15 residues. The V gene lost 5 bases and the J gene lost 4 bases, with 16 bases spanning the gap. The germline V gene encodes CDR1 SGHVS and CDR2 FNYEAQ. The CDR3 reads CASSTHLGVADTQYF. The CDR3 region has the DNA TGTGCCAGCAGCACGCATCTGGGAGTCGCAGATACGCAGTATTTT.

In this sample, this clonotype turned up a few times. The chain carries TRBV12-3 or TRBV12-4 and TRBJ1-5, with D unresolved. The germline V and J ends were trimmed by 2 bases and 4 bases, with 6 bases remaining between them. The CDR3 spans 13 residues. The CDR3 DNA follows: TGTGCCAGCAGTTTATCCCAGAATCAGCCCCAGCATTTT. This sequence encodes CASSLSQNQPQHF.

This clonotype was seen a handful of times. This chain connects TRBV5-1 to TRBJ1-2; D ambiguous. The CDR3 covers 16 residues. Looked up from germline, CDR1 is SGHRS and CDR2 is YFSETQ. The ends were cut back, 5 bases at V and 1 base at J, with 18 bases in the middle. CDR3 coding DNA: TGCGCCAGCAGAGAAGCGAGGACGGGAGATAACTATGGCTACACCTTC. Amino acid sequence: CASREARTGDNYGYTF.

The chain uses TRBV9 and TRBJ1-2; the match to TRBD1 covers 8 bases. V shed 0 bases and J 8 bases; nucleotides not matched to a gene: 12. Germline lookup yields CDR1 SGDLS and CDR2 YYNGEE. CDR3 length: 16 amino acids. CDR3 nucleotides: TGTGCCAGCAGCGTAGATCCCTCGACAGGGGCGGAGGGCTACACCTTC. Translation gives CASSVDPSTGAEGYTF.

This clonotype has just a few counts. The genes are TRBV5-1 and TRBJ2-5, with 9 nucleotides matching TRBD1. V lost 5 bases and J lost 5; bases outside the gene matches: 10. Germline V gene lookup returns CDR1 SGHRS and CDR2 YFSETQ. The CDR3 runs 15 residues. The CDR3 spells CASSTGTGNLETQYF. The CDR3 bases are TGCGCCAGCAGTACGGGGACAGGGAATTTGGAGACCCAGTACTTC.

This clonotype has only a few counts. The chain employs TRBV4-1 and TRBJ2-1; 9 bases map to TRBD1. CDR1 MGHRA and CDR2 YSYEKL come from the germline V gene. The V gene end was trimmed by 3 bases and the J gene end by 8 bases; junction bases not matched to a gene: 5. The CDR3 sequence is 14 residues long. The CDR3 spells CASSHKQGAHEQFF. CDR3 in DNA: TGCGCCAGCAGCCATAAACAGGGGGCGCATGAGCAGTTCTTC.

This clonotype has only a few counts. V usage is TRBV20-1 and J usage is TRBJ2-5, with D hard to call. The germline CDR1 and CDR2 sequences are DFQATT and SNEGSKA (reference sequence). The CDR3 covers 15 residues. Trimming took off 1 base at V and 5 bases at J, with 17 bases between the two ends. CDR3 amino acids: CSARGRPPRWETQYF. In DNA, the CDR3 is TGCAGTGCTAGAGGGCGACCCCCTCGGTGGGAGACCCAGTACTTC.

This clonotype was counted a few times. The genes are TRBV20-1 and TRBJ1-5; 10 bases map to TRBD1. This CDR3 comprises 13 residues. The germline CDR1 and CDR2 sequences are DFQATT and SNEGSKA (reference sequence). The ends lost 3 bases at V and 6 bases at J; junction bases unmatched: 2. CDR3 sequence (DNA): TGCAGTGCTAGGACAGGGGGCAGTCAGCCCCAGCATTTT. It encodes CSARTGGSQPQHF.

This chain uses TRBV12-3 or TRBV12-4 with TRBJ2-5; TRBD2 might be the D (6 bases). Trimming took off 1 base at V and 6 bases at J, with 12 bases between the two ends. This CDR3 contains 14 residues. CDR3 DNA sequence: TGTGCCAGCAGTTTAGGGGACTCCTTGAAGACCCAGTACTTC. It codes for CASSLGDSLKTQYF.

The chain is built from TRBV7-8 and TRBJ2-5; D is undetermined. Between the trimmed V and J ends, which lost 0 bases and 4 bases, there was a span of 12 bases. Germline CDR1 is SGHVS and CDR2 is FQNEAQ. The CDR3 runs to 15 residues. The CDR3 nucleotides are TGTGCCAGCAGCTTAGCCGCACATAACCGAGAGACCCAGTACTTC. As protein: CASSLAAHNRETQYF.

This chain joins TRBV21-1 and TRBJ2-3. TRBV21-1 is classified as a pseudogene. The CDR3 has 14 residues. CDR3 DNA sequence: TGTGCCAGCAGCTGGTTGCTCCTGGAAGATACGCAGTATTTT. Translated: CASSWLLLEDTQYF.